These T cell receptor beta chains were read from a single sample in a study of cytomegalovirus exposure and HLA in healthy donors. The method was immunoSEQ multiplex PCR; TCRdb's version includes in-frame clones alone and lacks a portion of them. The sample comprises roughly 200,000 clones, roughly 83% of which are singletons, and about 0.77% rests with the top ten. Specimen: PBMCs. These TCRs come from a boy younger than 10 in good health and CMV-seronegative. Each CDR3 is given with its conserved first and last residue. Fields, in order: clone size, D gene, J gene, V gene, CDR3 DNA, CDR3 protein. The D gene is left open where the match is weak. The size entry is marked missing in some rows and otherwise reads once, few, many or a size class.

>.|TRBD1|TRBJ1-2|TRBV25-1
TGTGCCAGCAGTCCGAGGACAGGCAACTATGGCTACACCTTC
CASSPRTGNYGYTF
>once|TRBD2|TRBJ2-1|TRBV19
TGTGCCAGTGGGACTAGCGGGAGGAATGAGCAGTTCTTC
CASGTSGRNEQFF
>.|.|TRBJ1-2|TRBV18
TGTGCCAGCTCACCACCCTTAGGGGGGGCCTATGGCTACACCTTC
CASSPPLGGAYGYTF
>.|TRBD1|TRBJ1-6|TRBV9
TGTGCCAGCAGCGCGCAGGGGGTGGGTTCACCCCTCCACTTT
CASSAQGVGSPLHF
>.|TRBD2|TRBJ2-2|TRBV30
TGTGCCTGGAGACCCCTTCGAGGGCTAGCGGCCACCGGGGAGCTGTTTTTT
CAWRPLRGLAATGELFF
>.|.|TRBJ1-2|TRBV5-6
TGTGCCAGCAGCTTAGAGGGTAATGGCTACACCTTC
CASSLEGNGYTF
>.|.|TRBJ2-2|TRBV28
TGTGCCAGCAGTTTAAGAACAGGGCTTGGCGGGGAGCTGTTTTTT
CASSLRTGLGGELFF
>.|TRBD2|TRBJ2-5|TRBV27
TGTGCCAGCAGGGGCGGAAGGGGCGGGAGGGCCTTAGAGACCCAGTACTTC
CASRGGRGGRALETQYF
>.|TRBD2|TRBJ2-4|TRBV2
TGTGCCAGTGCGGGGGGTCCCAAAAACATTCAGTACTTC
CASAGGPKNIQYF
>.|.|TRBJ1-1|TRBV6-1
TGTGCCAGCAGGGACAAGGTAAACACTGAAGCTTTCTTT
CASRDKVNTEAFF
>.|.|TRBJ1-2|TRBV6-1
TGTGCCAGCAGTGAACGGGGGAGCTTAACCTATGGCTACACCTTC
CASSERGSLTYGYTF
>.|.|TRBJ2-5|TRBV25-1
TGTGCCAGCAGTGAGGCAGGCCGCCAAGAGACCCAGTACTTC
CASSEAGRQETQYF
>.|TRBD1|TRBJ2-7|TRBV29-1
TGCAGCGTTGAAGTCACAGGGGGGGAGCAGTACTTC
CSVEVTGGEQYF
>.|.|TRBJ1-1|TRBV13
TGTGCCAGCACCCTAGGAGGGGGAGAGGAGACTGAAGCTTTCTTT
CASTLGGGEETEAFF
>.|TRBD2|TRBJ2-5|TRBV19
TGTGCCAGTAGTATATTCCAGGGAGGGGAGACCCAGTACTTC
CASSIFQGGETQYF
>.|TRBD1|TRBJ2-3|TRBV7-9
TGTGCCAGCAGCTTGGGACAGGATAACACAGATACGCAGTATTTT
CASSLGQDNTDTQYF
>few|.|TRBJ1-4|TRBV4-1
TGCGCCAGCAGCCAAGATCCAGGGGCAGGGAATGAAAAACTGTTTTTT
CASSQDPGAGNEKLFF
>.|.|TRBJ1-2|TRBV21-1
TGTGCCAGCAGGCAGGGGAGAAACTATGGCTACACCTTC
CASRQGRNYGYTF
>.|TRBD1|TRBJ1-6|TRBV6-5
TGTGCCAGCAGTCTCCGGACAGGGTGGGGTGAACCCCTCCACTTT
CASSLRTGWGEPLHF
>.|TRBD1|TRBJ2-1|TRBV7-9
TGTGCCAGCATGGGGGACAGGGGCTTCGGTGAGCAGTTCTTC
CASMGDRGFGEQFF
>once|.|TRBJ1-2|TRBV2
TGTGCCAGCAGTACCGAGATCTATGGCTACACCTTC
CASSTEIYGYTF
>.|TRBD2|TRBJ2-1|TRBV29-1
TGCAGCGCAGGGACTAGATACAATGAGCAGTTCTTC
CSAGTRYNEQFF
>.|.|TRBJ2-1|TRBV10-2
TGCGCCAGCAGTTTAGAGGGTGAGCAGTTCTTC
CASSLEGEQFF
>.|TRBD1|TRBJ2-3|TRBV5-1
TGCGCCAGCAGTAAATGGGGGGGACAGGGTGTCGCAGATACGCAGTATTTT
CASSKWGGQGVADTQYF
>.|TRBD2|TRBJ2-1|TRBV5-1
TGCGCCAGCAGACTAGCGTTCAGCTCCTACAATGAGCAGTTCTTC
CASRLAFSSYNEQFF
>.|.|TRBJ2-7|TRBV5-5
TGTGCCAGCAGCACCCGACAGATAGAATACGAGCAGTACTTC
CASSTRQIEYEQYF
>.|.|TRBJ1-1|TRBV11-2
TGTGCCAGCAGCTTAGATGTGAGGACTGAAGCTTTCTTT
CASSLDVRTEAFF
>.|.|TRBJ2-7|TRBV5-5
TGTGCCAGCAGAAGGACTTTAGACATAGCGGACTCCTACGAGCAGTACTTC
CASRRTLDIADSYEQYF
>once|.|TRBJ2-1|TRBV6-4
TGTGCCAGCAGTGCTGAGGGAGCCTTCTCTTACAATGAGCAGTTCTTC
CASSAEGAFSYNEQFF
>.|TRBD1|TRBJ1-1|TRBV14
TGTGCCAGCAGCCCCCTCCCAGGGGGGATCACTGAAGCTTTCTTT
CASSPLPGGITEAFF
>.|.|TRBJ1-5|TRBV6-1
TGTGCCAGCAGTGTTGAAGGGGTTAGCAATCAGCCCCAGCATTTT
CASSVEGVSNQPQHF
>.|.|TRBJ1-2|TRBV10-3
TGTGCCATCAGTGATATTGGAGGCGGCCACACCTTC
CAISDIGGGHTF
>.|.|TRBJ1-1|TRBV4-1
TGCGCCAGCAGCCCCGTGCCCGGGTCGGACACTGAAGCTTTCTTT
CASSPVPGSDTEAFF
>.|TRBD2|TRBJ2-1|TRBV11-3
TGTGCCAGCAGCTTAGGACTAGCGGTATCCTACAATGAGCAGTTCTTC
CASSLGLAVSYNEQFF
>.|.|TRBJ2-5|TRBV7-2
TGTGCCAGCAGCTTAGGCGGGACCCAGTACTTC
CASSLGGTQYF
>few|TRBD1|TRBJ1-5|TRBV6-6
TGTGCCAGCAGTTCCCCCGGGACAGAGCGGAATCAGCCCCAGCATTTT
CASSSPGTERNQPQHF
>few|.|TRBJ1-3|TRBV30
TGTGCCTCGGACCCGGGGGCTGGAAACACCATATATTTT
CASDPGAGNTIYF
>.|.|TRBJ2-3|TRBV4-1
TGCGCCAGCAGCCAAGGGAGTCAAGAGAGCACAGATACGCAGTATTTT
CASSQGSQESTDTQYF
>.|TRBD2|TRBJ2-1|TRBV12-5
TGTGCTAGTGGTTTGAAGCGGGGAGACCCTGGTTATGAGCAGTTCTTC
CASGLKRGDPGYEQFF
>.|TRBD2|TRBJ2-1|TRBV14
TGTGCCAGCAGCCAAGGGACTAGCGGGGGTGCGTTCTTC
CASSQGTSGGAFF
>few|.|TRBJ1-1|TRBV5-4
TGTGCCAGCAGCCCCGATGGGGGCGCTGAGGCTTTCTTT
CASSPDGGAEAFF
>.|TRBD1|TRBJ2-5|TRBV23-1
TGCGCCAGCTGGGGACAGGGGGCGACCCAGTACTTC
CASWGQGATQYF
>.|.|TRBJ1-2|TRBV27
TGTGCCAGCAGTTTATCGGACGGGGGTAGCGGTGGCTACACCTTC
CASSLSDGGSGGYTF
>.|TRBD1|TRBJ1-1|TRBV6-1
TGTGCCAGCAGTGAACTGGGGACAGGGGGCACGGCTTTCTTT
CASSELGTGGTAFF
>.|.|TRBJ1-2|TRBV30
TGTGCCTGGAGTGAGTTTTCGGGCAGGGCAGCGCCTGGCTACACCTTC
CAWSEFSGRAAPGYTF
>.|.|TRBJ1-5|TRBV30
TGTGCCTGGAGTCTGGGAGGGAATCAGCCCCAGCATTTT
CAWSLGGNQPQHF
>once|.|TRBJ1-2|TRBV29-1
TGCAGCGTTTTGGCTGGGGAGAACTATGGCTACACCTTC
CSVLAGENYGYTF
>.|TRBD1|TRBJ2-7|TRBV4-1
TGCGCCAGCAGCCGGACCGGGACAGGGTGGGGCGAGCAGTACTTC
CASSRTGTGWGEQYF
>.|.|TRBJ2-7|TRBV7-8
TGTGCCAGCAGCTTAGGAGGGGGCGAGCAGTACTTC
CASSLGGGEQYF
>.|TRBD2|TRBJ2-5|TRBV5-4
TGTGCCAGCAGCCCGGGTGGGACTAGCGGGACGGAGACCCAGTACTTC
CASSPGGTSGTETQYF
>.|TRBD2|TRBJ2-1|TRBV2
TGTGCCACTCTAAGGACTAGCGGGTCCTACAATGAGCAGTTCTTC
CATLRTSGSYNEQFF
>.|TRBD2|TRBJ2-1|TRBV7-2
TGTGCCAGCAGCTTGACCGGGACTAGCGGACAGCAGTTCTTC
CASSLTGTSGQQFF
>.|.|TRBJ2-1|TRBV7-9
TGTTCCAGCAGCTTAGCGTTTACAAGCTCCTACAATGAGCAGTTCTTC
CSSSLAFTSSYNEQFF
>.|TRBD1|TRBJ1-5|TRBV9
TGTGCCAGCAGCACTGGGACAGGGGGTCAGCCCCAGCATTTT
CASSTGTGGQPQHF
>.|.|TRBJ1-5|TRBV19
TGTGCCAGTAGACGACAGGGCAATCAGCCCCAGCATTTT
CASRRQGNQPQHF
>.|.|TRBJ1-1|TRBV21-1
TGTGCCAGCAGGGGGGGGGTCTCTAGGAACACTGAAGCTTTCTTT
CASRGGVSRNTEAFF
>.|TRBD2|TRBJ2-1|TRBV6-6
TGTGCCACACTAGCGGGGTACAATGAGCAGTTCTTC
CATLAGYNEQFF